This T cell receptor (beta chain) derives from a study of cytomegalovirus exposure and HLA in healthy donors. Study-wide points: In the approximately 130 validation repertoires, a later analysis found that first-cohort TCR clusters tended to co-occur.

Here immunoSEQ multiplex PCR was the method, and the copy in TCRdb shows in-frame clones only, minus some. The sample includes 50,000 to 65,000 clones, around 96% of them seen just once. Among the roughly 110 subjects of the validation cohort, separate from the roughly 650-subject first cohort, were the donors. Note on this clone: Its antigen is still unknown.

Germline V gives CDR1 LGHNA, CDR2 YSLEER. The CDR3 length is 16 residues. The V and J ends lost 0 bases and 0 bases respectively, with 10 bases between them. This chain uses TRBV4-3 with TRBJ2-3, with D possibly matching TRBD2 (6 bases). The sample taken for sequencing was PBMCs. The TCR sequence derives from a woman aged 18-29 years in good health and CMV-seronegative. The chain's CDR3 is CASSQEWSGSTDTQYF. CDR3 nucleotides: TGCGCCAGCAGCCAAGAGTGGAGCGGGAGCACAGATACGCAGTATTTT.